This T cell receptor beta chain is drawn from a study of blood T cell repertoires in COVID-19. This CDR3 has 15 amino acids. V lost 1 base, J lost 2 bases, and 3 bases stayed unmatched. Germline CDR1 SGHDT, CDR2 YYEEEE. Sequencing used immunoSEQ multiplex PCR; TCRdb keeps in-frame clones, though not all of them. Of 40,000 to 55,000 clones listed, 80% to 90% are singletons. The rearrangement joins TRBV5-6 to TRBJ1-2, with TRBD1 matching 9 bases. What was sequenced was peripheral blood. This TCR was sampled from a man aged 65 to 79 with active COVID-19. The CDR3 DNA sequence: TGTGCCAGCAGCTTGTGGGGACAGGGCAACTATGGCTACACCTTC. Its protein is CASSLWGQGNYGYTF.